The sequence of this T cell receptor beta chain was determined in a study of cytomegalovirus exposure and HLA in healthy donors. General study findings and limits: In vitro assays verified that three CMV-associated chains recognized CMV antigens specifically. Analysis was performed later, and it showed HLA-associated TCR beta chains to be more clonally expanded than equally common others. Generally TCR sequences proved uncommon, though certain public TCRs appeared in numerous donors.

PCR involved 60 Vbeta and 13 Jbeta primers. The method was immunoSEQ multiplex PCR; TCRdb's version includes in-frame clones alone and lacks a portion of them. This table holds 250,000 to 350,000 clones, roughly 80% found once. Concerning this clone: Its target is unknown.

Looked up from germline, CDR1 is SGHNT and CDR2 is YENEEA. This CDR3 is built from 12 residues. V gave up 5 bases and J gave up 11 bases, with 13 bases separating them. Sequenced: PBMCs. This clonotype originated in a girl aged 2 to 10 in good health and CMV-seronegative. The chain recombines TRBV11-3 with TRBJ2-1, with a weak D call TRBD1 (6 bases). This CDR3 reads CASSEGQSKQFF. CDR3 DNA sequence: TGTGCCAGCAGCGAAGGACAGAGCAAGCAGTTCTTC.